The clone carrying this T cell receptor beta chain was observed a few times. Its antigen is unidentified. In the PCR, 60 Vbeta and 13 Jbeta primers were used. Produced via immunoSEQ multiplex PCR; TCRdb's table is partial and in-frame only. The sample has 100,000 to 150,000 clones, about 73% seen once. This specimen comes from a study of cytomegalovirus exposure and HLA in healthy donors. Study-wide results and caveats: Cytomegalovirus-associated TCR beta chains were listed, numbering approximately 150.

The V gene's germline CDR1 is SGHKS and CDR2 YYEKEE (reference sequence). V shed 6 bases and J shed 3 bases, with 15 bases lying between them. This CDR3 is 14 amino acids long. Sequencing was carried out using PBMCs. The sequence derives from a woman in her forties in good health and CMV-seropositive. The chain carries TRBV5-5 and TRBJ1-2; a possible D gene is TRBD1 (6 bases). CDR3 sequence: CASTILQGHYGYTF. For the CDR3, the DNA is TGTGCCAGCACCATCCTACAGGGCCACTATGGCTACACCTTC.